This entry concerns a single TCR beta chain. Its matching antigen is unknown. Genes and germline come from the mouse. The sequence runs out 4 residues before the end of the CDR3; the remainder is reconstructed from the germline J gene. The data belong to a study of CD8+ T cells in alopecia areata. The pooled cutaneous lymph node cells were sorted using several markers (CD4, CD8alpha, NKG2D, NKG2ACE and others). Between the trimmed V and J ends, which lost 0 bases and 2 bases, there was a span of 7 bases. Looked up from germline, CDR1 is NNHNN and CDR2 is SYGAGS (reference sequence). CDR3 length: 14 amino acids. The study, taken as a whole, reports: Normal skin contains resident alphabeta T cells, and these are also sequenced in scalp samples.

RNA was extracted and reverse transcribed into cDNA as the sequencing template. Only in-frame clones appear in the TCRdb table, and some are missing; sequencing was by immunoSEQ multiplex PCR. Listed for the sample are approximately 300,000 clones, none seen a single time. The rearrangement links TRBV13-2 to TRBJ2-3; no firm D call. Sequenced input: CD4+ T cells sorted from a lymph node. This TCR derives from a C3H/HeJ mouse with alopecia areata. Mouse MHC haplotype: H2-k. CDR3 amino acids: CASGDAQPAETLYF. The sequenced part of the CDR3 DNA is TGTGCCAGCGGTGATGCACAACCTGCAGAA.